The 8 T cell receptor beta chains reported below all come from one sample, sequenced in a study of T cell changes during pregnancy in multiple sclerosis. The protocol was immunoSEQ multiplex PCR, while the TCRdb copy is restricted to in-frame clones and leaves out a portion. In the table there are under 50,000 clones, around 93% of which are singletons. Sample: CD8+ T cells from peripheral blood mononuclear cells, taken in the first trimester of pregnancy. Every receptor here comes from a female donor with multiple sclerosis, enrolled in a pregnancy study.

The chain employs TRBV12-5 and TRBJ2-3; 9 bases align to TRBD1. Trimming took 7 bases from V and 6 from J; bases not matched to a gene: 8. Germline CDR1 and CDR2: LGHNT and FRNRAP. The CDR3 contains 14 residues. The CDR3 loop reads CASDAGQGTDTQYF. In DNA, the CDR3 is TGTGCTAGTGATGCGGGACAGGGAACGGATACGCAGTATTTT.

This clone was seen a single time. This sequence joins TRBV27 and TRBJ1-5; no reliable D call. With 1 base removed from V and 7 bases from J, the gap between germline ends came to 11 bases. Germline CDR1 MNHEY, CDR2 SMNVEV (reference sequence). This CDR3 has 14 amino acids. The CDR3 reads CASSLLSGIQPQHF. DNA for the CDR3: TGTGCCAGCAGTTTATTATCGGGGATCCAGCCCCAGCATTTT.

The genes are TRBV5-4 and TRBJ2-1; 8 bases agree with TRBD2. The CDR3 runs to 12 residues. V lost 4 bases to trimming and J lost 9 bases; unmatched junction nucleotides: 3. CDR1 is SGHNT and CDR2 is YYREEE in the germline V gene (reference sequence). In DNA form, the CDR3 reads TGTGCCAGCAGCCGGGGGGGGCTTGAGCAGTTCTTC. Protein sequence: CASSRGGLEQFF.

This clone was counted once. The V and J genes are TRBV19 and TRBJ2-7, with a possible D match to TRBD2 (5 bases). The CDR3 has 13 amino acids. Germline V gene lookup returns CDR1 LNHDA and CDR2 SQIVND (reference sequence). V gave up 6 bases and J gave up 3 bases, with 12 bases separating them. CDR3 loop: CASSPGLIYEQYF. In nucleotides, the CDR3 is TGTGCCAGTAGCCCAGGACTGATCTACGAGCAGTACTTC.

The chain recombines TRBV6-4 with TRBJ2-2; 9 positions agree with TRBD2. The CDR3 consists of 18 residues. V was pared by 2 bases and J by 3 bases, with 10 bases of the junction left unmatched. Germline V gene data show CDR1 as MRHNA and CDR2 as SNTAGT. CDR3 residues: CASSDGELAGDYTGELFF. The CDR3 DNA sequence: TGTGCCAGCAGTGACGGGGAGTTAGCGGGAGATTACACCGGGGAGCTGTTTTTT.

The chain has TRBV29-1 and TRBJ2-6; 7 positions agree with TRBD1. V lost 6 bases and J lost 3; bases outside the gene matches: 5. Germline V lookup: CDR1 SQVTM, CDR2 ANQGSEA. The CDR3 covers 14 residues. CDR3 residues: CSVPQGFGANVLTF. The CDR3 region has the DNA TGCAGCGTCCCACAGGGGTTTGGGGCCAACGTCCTGACTTTC.

The rearrangement uses TRBV5-5 and TRBJ2-7; 13 bases line up with TRBD2. CDR1 and CDR2 (germline): SGHKS, YYEKEE (reference sequence). The CDR3 covers 14 residues. V lost 5 bases and J lost 3; bases outside the gene matches: 2. DNA of the CDR3: TGTGCCAGCAGTTGGACTAGCGGGAGCTACGAGCAGTACTTC. This sequence encodes CASSWTSGSYEQYF.

The chain recombines TRBV6-4 with TRBJ2-1; 8 nucleotides align to TRBD2. The germline CDR1 and CDR2 sequences are MRHNA and SNTAGT. The CDR3 loop spans 15 amino acids. The junction had 7 bases not matched to a gene; V was cut back by 3 bases and J by 6 bases. The CDR3 DNA sequence: TGTGCCAGCAGTGAGAGAGCGGGAGAGGGCAATGAGCAGTTCTTC. This encodes CASSERAGEGNEQFF.